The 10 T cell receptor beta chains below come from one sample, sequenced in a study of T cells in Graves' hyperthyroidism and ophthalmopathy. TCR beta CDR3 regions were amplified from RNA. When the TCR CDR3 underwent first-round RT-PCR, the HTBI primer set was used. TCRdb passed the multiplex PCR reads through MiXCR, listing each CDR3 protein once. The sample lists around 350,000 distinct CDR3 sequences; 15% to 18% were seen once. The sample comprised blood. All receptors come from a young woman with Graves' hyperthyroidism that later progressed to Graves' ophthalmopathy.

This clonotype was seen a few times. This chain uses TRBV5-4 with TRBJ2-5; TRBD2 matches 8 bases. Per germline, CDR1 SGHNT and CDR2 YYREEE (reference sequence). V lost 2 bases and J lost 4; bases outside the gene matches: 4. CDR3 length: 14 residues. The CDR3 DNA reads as TGTGCCAGCAGCTTTAGCGGGATAAGAGAGACCCAGTACTTC. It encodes CASSFSGIRETQYF.

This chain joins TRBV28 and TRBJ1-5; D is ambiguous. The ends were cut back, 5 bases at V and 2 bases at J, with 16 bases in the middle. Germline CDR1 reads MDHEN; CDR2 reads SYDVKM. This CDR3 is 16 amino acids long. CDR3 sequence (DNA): TGTGCCAGCAGTCTACAGACGAGGATCGGCAATCAGCCCCAGCATTTT. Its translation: CASSLQTRIGNQPQHF.

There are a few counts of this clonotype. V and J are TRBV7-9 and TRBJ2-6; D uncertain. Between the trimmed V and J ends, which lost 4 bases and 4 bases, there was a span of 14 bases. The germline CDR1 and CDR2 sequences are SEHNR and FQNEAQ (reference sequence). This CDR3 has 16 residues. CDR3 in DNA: TGTGCCAGCAGCTCCCCTACAATGTCGGGGGCCAACGTCCTGACTTTC. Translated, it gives CASSSPTMSGANVLTF.

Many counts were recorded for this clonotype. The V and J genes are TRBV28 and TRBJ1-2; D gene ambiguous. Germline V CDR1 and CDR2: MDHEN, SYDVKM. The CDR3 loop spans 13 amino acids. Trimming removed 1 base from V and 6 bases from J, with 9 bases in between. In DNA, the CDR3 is TGTGCCAGCAGTTTATCGACTTCGGATGGCTACACCTTC. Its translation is CASSLSTSDGYTF.

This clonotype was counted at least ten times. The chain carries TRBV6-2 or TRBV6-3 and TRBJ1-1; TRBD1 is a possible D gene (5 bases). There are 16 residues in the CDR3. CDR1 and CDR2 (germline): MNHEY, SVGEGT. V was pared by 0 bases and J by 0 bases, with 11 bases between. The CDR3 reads CASSYSAGPVNTEAFF. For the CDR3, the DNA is TGTGCCAGCAGTTACTCGGCAGGGCCGGTGAACACTGAAGCTTTCTTT.

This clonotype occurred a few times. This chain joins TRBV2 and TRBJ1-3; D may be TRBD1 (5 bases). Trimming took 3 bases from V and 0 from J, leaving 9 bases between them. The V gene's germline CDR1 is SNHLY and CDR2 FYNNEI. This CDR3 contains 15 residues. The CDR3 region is CASSDRGISGNTIYF. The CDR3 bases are TGTGCCAGCAGTGACCGGGGGATCTCTGGAAACACCATATATTTT.

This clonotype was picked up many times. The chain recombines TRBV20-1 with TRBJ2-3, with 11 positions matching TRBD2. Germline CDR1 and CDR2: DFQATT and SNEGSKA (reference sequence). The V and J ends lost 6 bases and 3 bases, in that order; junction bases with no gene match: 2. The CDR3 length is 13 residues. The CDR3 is CSARLAGTDTQYF. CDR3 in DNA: TGCAGTGCCAGACTAGCGGGAACAGATACGCAGTATTTT.

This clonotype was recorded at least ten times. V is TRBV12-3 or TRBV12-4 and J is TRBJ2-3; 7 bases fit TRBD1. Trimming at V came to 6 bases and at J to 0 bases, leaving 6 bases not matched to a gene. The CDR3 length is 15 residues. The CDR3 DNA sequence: TGTGCCAGCAGACCGAGGACAGGAAGCACAGATACGCAGTATTTT. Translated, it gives CASRPRTGSTDTQYF.

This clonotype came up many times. CDR3 protein: CASSLMRGLNTGELFF. CDR3 coding DNA: TGTGCCAGCAGCTTAATGCGGGGCCTTAACACCGGGGAGCTGTTTTTT. This sequence joins TRBV7-2 and TRBJ2-2; D is possibly TRBD2 (6 bases). This CDR3 has 16 amino acids. The V and J ends lost 2 bases and 2 bases respectively, with 12 bases between them. The germline V gene has CDR1 SGHTA and CDR2 FQGNSA.

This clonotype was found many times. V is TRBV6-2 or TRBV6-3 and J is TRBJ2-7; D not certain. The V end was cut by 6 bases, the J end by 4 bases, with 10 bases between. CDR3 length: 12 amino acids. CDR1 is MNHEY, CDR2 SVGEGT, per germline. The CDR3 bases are TGTGCCAGCAGCGGCATGGAGTACGAGCAGTACTTC. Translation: CASSGMEYEQYF.